The rows below give T cell receptor beta chains drawn from one sample of a study of cytomegalovirus exposure and HLA in healthy donors. Produced via immunoSEQ multiplex PCR; TCRdb's table is partial and in-frame only. Of approximately 140,000 clones in the sample, about four fifths are singletons; the top ten hold 3% to 3.5%. The sample taken for sequencing was PBMCs. The source is a man younger than 35 in good health and CMV-seropositive. Each CDR3 is given with its conserved first and last residue. A D gene is named only where the DNA matches it firmly. Size is omitted from some rows. Given values are once, few, many or a class for expanded clones.

v_gene	d_gene	j_gene	abundance	CDR3nt	CDR3aa
TRBV5-1	TRBD1	TRBJ2-5	.	TGCGCCAGCAGCTTGGCCGGGACAGGAGAAGAGACCCAGTACTTC	CASSLAGTGEETQYF
TRBV9	TRBD1	TRBJ1-1	.	TGTGCCAGCAGTACAGGGGTTGGGAACACTGAAGCTTTCTTT	CASSTGVGNTEAFF
TRBV2	.	TRBJ1-2	.	TGTGCCAGCAGAGGACGAGGAGGAGAGGGCTATGGCTACACCTTC	CASRGRGGEGYGYTF
TRBV6-6	.	TRBJ1-1	.	TGTGCCAGCAGTTACGACGGACGGGGTGAAGCTTTCTTT	CASSYDGRGEAFF
TRBV7-6	.	TRBJ2-7	.	TGTGCCAGCAGCTTAGAGCCAGGATCCTCCTACGAGCAGTACTTC	CASSLEPGSSYEQYF
TRBV6-1	TRBD2	TRBJ2-3	.	TGTGCCAGCAGTCTAGCGGGAGCAGATACGCAGTATTTT	CASSLAGADTQYF
TRBV10-3	.	TRBJ2-5	.	TGTGCCATCAGTGAGTCGACTCGGGGCCAAGAGACCCAGTACTTC	CAISESTRGQETQYF
TRBV28	.	TRBJ1-1	.	TGTGCCAGCAAAGGACTGCCGAACACTGAAGCTTTCTTT	CASKGLPNTEAFF
TRBV11-2	TRBD2	TRBJ2-7	.	TGTGCCAGCAGCTTACCGGGGACTAGAGTCGGCGAGCAGTACTTC	CASSLPGTRVGEQYF
TRBV6-5	TRBD1	TRBJ1-3	.	TGTGCCAGCAGTTACAAGGGGACAGGTGGAAACACCATATATTTT	CASSYKGTGGNTIYF
TRBV6-5	.	TRBJ2-3	.	TGTGCCAGCAGTTACTCGATCGGCAGGACTGGCAATACGCAGTATTTT	CASSYSIGRTGNTQYF
TRBV2	.	TRBJ1-2	.	TGTGCCAGCAGGAGGGAGGGAAACTATGGCTACACCTTC	CASRREGNYGYTF
TRBV4-1	.	TRBJ1-5	.	TGCGCCAGCAGCCCGGGAATCAATCAGCCCCAGCATTTT	CASSPGINQPQHF
TRBV5-6	.	TRBJ2-3	.	TGTGCCAGCAGCTTACTAGTCGCCTCGGATACGCAGTATTTT	CASSLLVASDTQYF
TRBV5-1	TRBD2	TRBJ2-1	.	TGCGCCAGCAGCACTGATAGCGGGAGGTTCAATGAGCAGTTCTTC	CASSTDSGRFNEQFF
TRBV7-2	TRBD1	TRBJ1-1	once	TGTGCCAGCAGCCCCCGGACAGGGAAAACTGAAGCTTTCTTT	CASSPRTGKTEAFF
TRBV29-1	.	TRBJ1-1	.	TGCAGCGTTGAAAGGGGGTCCACTGAAGCTTTCTTT	CSVERGSTEAFF
TRBV27	.	TRBJ2-1	.	TGTGCCAGCAGCTTCGGGAGACTCTTCGACAATGAGCAGTTCTTC	CASSFGRLFDNEQFF
TRBV5-4	TRBD1	TRBJ2-7	.	TGTGCCAGCAGCGGGGGGACAGGAGACTACGAGCAGTACTTC	CASSGGTGDYEQYF
TRBV27	.	TRBJ2-7	.	TGTGCCAGCAGTTATACTAGTCATAGCTCCTACGAGCAGTACTTC	CASSYTSHSSYEQYF
TRBV5-1	.	TRBJ1-1	.	TGCGCCAGCAGCTTTTTGGCAGGGTCTAACACTGAAGCTTTCTTT	CASSFLAGSNTEAFF
TRBV27	.	TRBJ1-1	.	TGTGCCAGCAGTCTGGACAGTTCCATGAACACTGAAGCTTTCTTT	CASSLDSSMNTEAFF
TRBV7-9	.	TRBJ1-1	.	TGTGCCAGCAGCTTAGCTCAGGGACTCGGTGAAGCTTTCTTT	CASSLAQGLGEAFF
TRBV5-6	TRBD2	TRBJ2-7	.	TGTGCCAGCAGCCGGCTAGCGGGGAGATTCGGGCAGTACTTC	CASSRLAGRFGQYF
TRBV6-6	TRBD1	TRBJ2-1	.	TGTGCCAGCAGCTATGGACAGGGAGGTTACAATGAGCAGTTCTTC	CASSYGQGGYNEQFF
TRBV5-1	.	TRBJ2-1	.	TGCGCCAGCAGCTTGGGTCAGCTTAGCGGCTCCGAGCAGTTCTTC	CASSLGQLSGSEQFF
TRBV28	TRBD1	TRBJ1-2	.	TGTGCCAGCAGTTTAGTGACAGGGACCTATGGCTACACCTTC	CASSLVTGTYGYTF
TRBV27	.	TRBJ2-1	.	TGTGCCAGCAGTTCTCTAGCGAGAGACAATGAGCAGTTCTTC	CASSSLARDNEQFF
TRBV2	TRBD2	TRBJ2-5	.	TGTGCCAGCAGACCGGCTAGCGGGGGAGAGACCCAGTACTTC	CASRPASGGETQYF
TRBV30	TRBD2	TRBJ2-1	.	TGTGCCTGGGGAAGACTAGCGCCAGCCTACAATGAGCAGTTCTTC	CAWGRLAPAYNEQFF
TRBV28	.	TRBJ1-2	.	TGTGGTACGGGCGGGGTCGAATATGGCTACACCTTC	CGTGGVEYGYTF
TRBV5-5	.	TRBJ1-3	.	TGTGCCAGCAGCACCTCGACAGGTCTCTCTGGAAACACCATATATTTT	CASSTSTGLSGNTIYF
TRBV6-5	TRBD1	TRBJ2-1	.	TGTGCCAGCAAAGGGGGACAGGCCGACAATGAGCAGTTCTTC	CASKGGQADNEQFF
TRBV25-1	TRBD1	TRBJ1-3	.	TGTGCCAGCAGTGGGACAGGGGGGAATGCCATATATTTT	CASSGTGGNAIYF
TRBV5-1	TRBD2	TRBJ2-7	.	TGCGCCAGCAGCTTGGCCGGGGGGAGTTACGAGCAGTACTTC	CASSLAGGSYEQYF
TRBV7-9	TRBD1	TRBJ2-5	.	TGTGCCAGCAGCTTAATGGACAGGGATTTGGAGACCCAGTACTTC	CASSLMDRDLETQYF
TRBV9	TRBD1	TRBJ1-4	.	TGTGCCAGCAGCGTAGCCCCCGACAGGGCCTCTAATGAAAAACTGTTTTTT	CASSVAPDRASNEKLFF
TRBV5-1	.	TRBJ2-7	.	TGCGCCAGCAGCTTGGACGTATCGCTATACGAGCAGTACTTC	CASSLDVSLYEQYF
TRBV10-2	.	TRBJ1-1	.	TGCGCCAGCAGTGAGAAAGGCCGGGGGGGAGCTTTCTTT	CASSEKGRGGAFF
TRBV15	TRBD2	TRBJ2-3	.	TGTGCCACCAGCAGAGATGCGGGAGGGCCAGATACGCAGTATTTT	CATSRDAGGPDTQYF
TRBV6-5	TRBD2	TRBJ2-5	.	TGTGCCAGCAGTTACTCGCTAGCGGAAGAGACCCAGTACTTC	CASSYSLAEETQYF
TRBV5-1	TRBD1	TRBJ2-2	.	TGCGCCAGCAGCTTGGCTCCAGGACAGGGCGTCGGGGAGCTGTTTTTT	CASSLAPGQGVGELFF
TRBV27	TRBD1	TRBJ2-7	.	TGTGCCAGCAGTTTATCTGCGGGACAGGGCCTATACGAGCAGTACTTC	CASSLSAGQGLYEQYF
TRBV6-6	.	TRBJ1-1	once	TGTGCCAGCACCTCAACCGGGGTTTACACTGAAGCTTTCTTT	CASTSTGVYTEAFF
TRBV27	.	TRBJ2-7	.	TGTGCCAGCAGTTTACGTGGCACTCAATTCGCTGGGCGGCTCAGCGGCTACGAGCAGTACTTC	CASSLRGTQFAGRLSGYEQYF
TRBV4-1	TRBD1	TRBJ2-7	once	TGCGCCAGCAGCCAAGCCCACAGGGGCCGCTACGAGCAGTACTTC	CASSQAHRGRYEQYF
TRBV6-1	TRBD1	TRBJ1-1	.	TGTGCCAGCAGTGAAGGGACAGGGTACACTGAAGCTTTCTTT	CASSEGTGYTEAFF
TRBV30	TRBD2	TRBJ2-7	.	TGTGCCTGGATAAGTCCCGAGCGGGAGCTAGACGAGCAGTACTTC	CAWISPERELDEQYF
TRBV28	.	TRBJ1-5	.	TGTGCCAGCAGTGGTAGTCTGCAGGATTTTTTAAGAGATCAGCCCCAGCATTTT	CASSGSLQDFLRDQPQHF
TRBV5-1	.	TRBJ2-5	.	TGCGCCAGCAGCTCGTCCGGGAGCAGGTACCAAGAGACCCAGTACTTC	CASSSSGSRYQETQYF
TRBV19	.	TRBJ2-5	.	TGTGCCAGTAGTATAGTCGGCAGGGGCCAGACCCAGTACTTC	CASSIVGRGQTQYF
TRBV28	.	TRBJ1-1	.	TGTGCCAGCAGTTTAGGGGGGAGTGAAGCTTTCTTT	CASSLGGSEAFF
TRBV28	TRBD1	TRBJ1-3	few	TGTGCCAGCAGTCTCGACAGGGGGAGAACGGGAAACACCATATATTTT	CASSLDRGRTGNTIYF
TRBV28	TRBD2	TRBJ2-7	.	TGTGCCAGCAGTTCCAGAGGACTAGAACAATACGAGCAGTACTTC	CASSSRGLEQYEQYF
TRBV28	TRBD2	TRBJ2-3	.	TGTGCCAGCATTCCCGGTGGGGCTCGGTTACTAGCGATAGATACGCAGTATTTT	CASIPGGARLLAIDTQYF
TRBV9	TRBD2	TRBJ2-5	.	TGTGCCAGCAGCCCGGTAGCGGGAGGGCCGCCAGAGACCCAGTACTTC	CASSPVAGGPPETQYF
TRBV2	TRBD1	TRBJ1-1	.	TGTGCCAGCAGTAGGGACAGCACTGAAGCTTTCTTT	CASSRDSTEAFF
TRBV7-9	TRBD2	TRBJ2-1	.	TGTGCCAGCAGCTTAGCGCTTGGGGTAGCGGGAGTTTCCTACAATGAGCAGTTCTTC	CASSLALGVAGVSYNEQFF
TRBV27	.	TRBJ2-1	.	TGTGCCAGCAGTTTATTGGGCGGGCTAGGCCTGTTCTTC	CASSLLGGLGLFF
TRBV5-6	TRBD1	TRBJ1-1	.	TGTGCCAGCAGCGAAACAGGGACAGCGAACACTGAAGCTTTCTTT	CASSETGTANTEAFF